One and the same sample provided the 10 T cell receptor beta chains below, sequenced in a study of blood T cell repertoires in COVID-19. Sequencing was performed with immunoSEQ multiplex PCR; in TCRdb, only in-frame clones are kept and a portion is missing. The sample records 95,000 to 110,000 clones, approximately 84% being singletons. The specimen was peripheral blood. The receptors were gathered from a human donor in a cohort sampled during active COVID-19.

The genes are TRBV28 and TRBJ2-3; the match to TRBD1 covers 7 bases. With V trimmed by 5 bases and J by 4 bases, 24 bases remained unmatched. This CDR3 spans 20 amino acids. CDR1 is MDHEN, CDR2 SYDVKM, per germline. The chain's CDR3 is CASSAEIRTGELGSPDTQYF. The DNA for the CDR3 is TGTGCCAGCAGTGCGGAGATCCGGACAGGAGAACTGGGATCCCCAGATACGCAGTATTTT.

CDR3 sequence: CASSLTSGYNEQFF. CDR3 sequence (DNA): TGTGCCAGCAGCTTGACTAGCGGGTACAATGAGCAGTTCTTC. The chain is built from TRBV5-6 and TRBJ2-1; 9 bases are shared with TRBD2. Germline CDR1 reads SGHDT; CDR2 reads YYEEEE. The CDR3 runs to 14 residues. With 1 base clipped from V and 4 bases from J, the junction kept 0 bases outside the gene matches. The whole variable domain, filled in from reference TRBV5-6 and TRBJ2-1, reads DAGVTQSPTHLIKTRGQQVTLRCSPKSGHDTVSWYQQALGQGPQFIFQYYEEEERQRGNFPDRFSGHQFPNYSSELNVNALLLGDSALYLCASSLTSGYNEQFFGPGTRLTVL.

The chain recombines TRBV28 with TRBJ2-3; a weak D match, TRBD2 (6 bases). CDR1 and CDR2 from the germline V gene are MDHEN and SYDVKM. V was clipped by 5 bases and J by 2 bases, with 20 bases between them. The CDR3 is made up of 17 amino acids. The CDR3 DNA sequence: TGTGCCAGCAGTGACGTCGGGGGAACTACTACCACAGATACGCAGTATTTT. Translating it yields CASSDVGGTTTTDTQYF.

The chain recombines TRBV5-5 with TRBJ2-7; 7 bases are shared with TRBD1. The CDR3 totals 13 residues. CDR1 SGHKS and CDR2 YYEKEE come from the germline V gene (reference sequence). Trimming removed 9 bases from V and 0 bases from J; junction bases left unmatched: 6. CDR3 region: CAIGTASSYEQYF. Here the CDR3 DNA reads TGTGCCATAGGGACAGCCAGCTCCTACGAGCAGTACTTC.

V usage is TRBV19 and J usage is TRBJ1-1; D unclear. CDR1 is LNHDA and CDR2 is SQIVND in the germline V gene (reference sequence). The CDR3 contains 15 residues. The germline V and J ends were trimmed by 7 bases and 5 bases, with 20 bases remaining between them. For the CDR3, the DNA is TGTGCCAGTACCTCGGACTTATTGGGGAGGACTGAAGCTTTCTTT. Translated: CASTSDLLGRTEAFF.

V is TRBV5-8 and J is TRBJ2-1; D remains ambiguous. CDR3 length equals 14 residues. Per the germline V gene, CDR1 is SGHTS and CDR2 is YDEGEE. Trimming pared 5 bases from V and 4 bases from J, leaving 13 bases between. In DNA form, the CDR3 reads TGTGCCAGCAGAACCTCAGGCTTATACAATGAGCAGTTCTTC. Its translation: CASRTSGLYNEQFF.

V gene TRBV28 combines with J gene TRBJ2-3; D unclear. CDR1 MDHEN and CDR2 SYDVKM come from the germline V gene. The CDR3 length is 12 residues. V was trimmed by 4 bases and J by 8 bases, leaving 10 bases between them. DNA for the CDR3: TGTGCCAGCAGTTCAACAGTTTTTACGCAGTATTTT. This translates into CASSSTVFTQYF.

The chain combines TRBV27 with TRBJ1-6, with 7 bases that match TRBD1. CDR3 length: 15 residues. Germline V gene data show CDR1 as MNHEY and CDR2 as SMNVEV (reference sequence). V lost 5 bases, J lost 2 bases, and 3 bases stayed unmatched. The CDR3 coding sequence is TGTGCCAGCAGTGGGACAGAAACCTATAATTCACCCCTCCACTTT. It specifies CASSGTETYNSPLHF.

The chain has TRBV19 and TRBJ1-4; tentatively, D is TRBD1 (6 bases). Germline loops: CDR1 LNHDA, CDR2 SQIVND (reference sequence). This CDR3 region has 17 residues. V dropped 6 bases and J dropped 2 bases, with 19 bases sitting between them. In DNA, the CDR3 is TGTGCCAGTAGCTTCGGAATAACAGGGCAGACTAATGAAAAACTGTTTTTT. This translates into CASSFGITGQTNEKLFF.

The genes are TRBV11-3 and TRBJ2-3, with 8 bases identical to TRBD1. CDR1 is SGHNT and CDR2 is YENEEA in the germline V gene. The CDR3 spans 15 residues. The trim removed 5 bases at V and 2 bases at J, leaving 6 bases unmatched. Here the CDR3 reads CASSPRTGYTDTQYF. CDR3 sequence (DNA): TGTGCCAGCAGCCCAAGGACAGGGTACACAGATACGCAGTATTTT. The complete variable domain, with remaining parts taken from reference TRBV11-3 and TRBJ2-3, reads EAGVVQSPRYKIIEKKQPVAFWCNPISGHNTLYWYLQNLGQGPELLIRYENEEAVDDSQLPKDRFSAERLKGVDSTLKIQPAELGDSAVYLCASSPRTGYTDTQYFGPGTRLTVL.